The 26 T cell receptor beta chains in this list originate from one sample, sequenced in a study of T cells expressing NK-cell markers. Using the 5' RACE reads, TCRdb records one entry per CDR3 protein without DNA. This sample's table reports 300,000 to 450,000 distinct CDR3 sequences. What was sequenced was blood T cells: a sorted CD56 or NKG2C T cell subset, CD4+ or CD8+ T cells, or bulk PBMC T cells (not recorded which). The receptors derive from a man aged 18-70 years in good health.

CDR3: CASSYSPGTGENYEQYF. The chain combines TRBV6-5 with TRBJ2-7; there is no DNA to check the TCRdb D call of TRBD1. The germline V gene encodes CDR1 MNHEY and CDR2 SVGAGI. The CDR3 runs to 17 residues.

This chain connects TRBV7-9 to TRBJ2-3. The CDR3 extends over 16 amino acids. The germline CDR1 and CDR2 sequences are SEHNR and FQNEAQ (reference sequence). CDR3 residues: CASSLRGGSYTDTQYF. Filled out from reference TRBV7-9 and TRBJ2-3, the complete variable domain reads DTGVSQNPRHKITKRGQNVTFRCDPISEHNRLYWYRQTLGQGPEFLTYFQNEAQLEKSRLLSDRFSAERPKGSFSTLEIQRTEQGDSAMYLCASSLRGGSYTDTQYFGPGTRLTVL.

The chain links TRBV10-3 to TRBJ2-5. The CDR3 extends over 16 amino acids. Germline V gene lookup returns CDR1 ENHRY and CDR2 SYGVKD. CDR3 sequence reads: CAISESAAVIGETQYF.

CDR3 loop: CASNRGAGMDYEQYF. The V and J genes are TRBV13 and TRBJ2-7; TCRdb lists TRBD1, though no DNA is available to test this call. The CDR3 runs 15 residues. Germline loops: CDR1 PRHDT, CDR2 FYEKMQ (reference sequence).

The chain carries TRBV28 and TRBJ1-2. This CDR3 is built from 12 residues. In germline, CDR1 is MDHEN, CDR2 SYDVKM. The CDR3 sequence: CASSPRGTGYTF.

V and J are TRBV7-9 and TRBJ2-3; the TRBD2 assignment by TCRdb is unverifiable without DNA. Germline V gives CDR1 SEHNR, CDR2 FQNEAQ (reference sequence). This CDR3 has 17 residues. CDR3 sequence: CASSPVSAGGFTDTQYF.

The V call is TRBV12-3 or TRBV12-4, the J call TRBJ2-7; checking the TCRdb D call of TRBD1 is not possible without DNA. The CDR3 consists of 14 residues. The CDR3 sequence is CASSRGSRGYEQYF.

The CDR3 protein is CASSKVGGRSTTDTQYF. The genes are TRBV21-1 and TRBJ2-3; TCRdb's assignment of TRBD2 cannot be checked, as there is no DNA. TRBV21-1 is a known pseudogene. The CDR3 is 17 residues long.

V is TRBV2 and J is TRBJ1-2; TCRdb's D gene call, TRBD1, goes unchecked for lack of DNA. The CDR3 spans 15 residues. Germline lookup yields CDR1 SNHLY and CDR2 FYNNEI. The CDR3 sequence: CASSVGTIYNYGYTF.

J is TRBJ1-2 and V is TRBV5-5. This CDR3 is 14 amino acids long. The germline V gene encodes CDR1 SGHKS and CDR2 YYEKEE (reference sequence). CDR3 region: CASSLWETGYGYTF.

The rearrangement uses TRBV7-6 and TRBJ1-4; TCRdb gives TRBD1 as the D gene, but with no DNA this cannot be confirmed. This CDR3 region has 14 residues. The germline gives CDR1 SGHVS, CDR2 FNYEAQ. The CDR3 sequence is CASSPRTGNEKLFF.

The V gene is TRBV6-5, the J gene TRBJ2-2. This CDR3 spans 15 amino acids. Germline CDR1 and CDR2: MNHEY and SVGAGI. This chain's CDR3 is CASSYSGVSGGELFF.

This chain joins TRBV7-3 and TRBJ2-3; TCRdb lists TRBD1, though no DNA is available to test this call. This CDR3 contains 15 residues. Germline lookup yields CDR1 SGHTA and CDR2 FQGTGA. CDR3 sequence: CASSLSGQGQDTQYF.

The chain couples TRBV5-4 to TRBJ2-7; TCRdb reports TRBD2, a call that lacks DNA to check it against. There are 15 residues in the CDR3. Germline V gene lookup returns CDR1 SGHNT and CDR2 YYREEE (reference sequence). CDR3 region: CASSLYSGTSYEQYF.

CDR3 region: CASNDGGQETQYF. This chain uses TRBV7-3 with TRBJ2-5; TCRdb reports TRBD1, a call that lacks DNA to check it against. The CDR3 is 13 residues long. The germline CDR1 and CDR2 sequences are SGHTA and FQGTGA. Supplemented by reference TRBV7-3 and TRBJ2-5, the full variable domain reads GAGVSQTPSNKVTEKGKYVELRCDPISGHTALYWYRQSLGQGPEFLIYFQGTGAADDSGLPNDRFFAVRPEGSVSTLKIQRTERGDSAVYLCASNDGGQETQYFGPGTRLLVL.

The CDR3 is CASRLSANYGYTF. The chain combines TRBV6-1 with TRBJ1-2. The CDR3 runs to 13 residues. CDR1 is MNHNS and CDR2 is SASEGT in the germline V gene.

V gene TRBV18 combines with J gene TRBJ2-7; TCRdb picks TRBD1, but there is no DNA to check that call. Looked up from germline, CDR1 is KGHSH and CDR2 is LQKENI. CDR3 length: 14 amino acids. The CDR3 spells CASSPPKGGYEQYF.

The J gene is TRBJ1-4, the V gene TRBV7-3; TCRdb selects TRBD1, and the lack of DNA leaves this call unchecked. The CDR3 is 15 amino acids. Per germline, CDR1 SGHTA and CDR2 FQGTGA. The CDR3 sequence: CASSTTGTGGEKLFF.

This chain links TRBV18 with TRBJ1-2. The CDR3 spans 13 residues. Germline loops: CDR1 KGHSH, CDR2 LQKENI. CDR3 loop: CASSPAGLYGYTF.

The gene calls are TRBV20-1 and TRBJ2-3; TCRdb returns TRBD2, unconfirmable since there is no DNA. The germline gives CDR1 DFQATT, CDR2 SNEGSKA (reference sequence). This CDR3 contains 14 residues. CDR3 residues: CSAPTSGATDTQYF.

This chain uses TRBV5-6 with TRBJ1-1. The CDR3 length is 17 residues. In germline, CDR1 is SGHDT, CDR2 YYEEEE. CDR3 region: CASSLTGQRIMNTEAFF.

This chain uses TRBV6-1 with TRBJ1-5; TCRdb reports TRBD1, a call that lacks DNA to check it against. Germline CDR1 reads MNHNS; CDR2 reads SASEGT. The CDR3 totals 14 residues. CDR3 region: CASSVGQGDQPQHF.

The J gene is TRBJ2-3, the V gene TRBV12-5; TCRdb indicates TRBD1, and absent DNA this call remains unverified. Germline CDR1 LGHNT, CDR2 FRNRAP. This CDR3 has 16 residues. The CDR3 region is CASGLVLDRRPGTQYF.

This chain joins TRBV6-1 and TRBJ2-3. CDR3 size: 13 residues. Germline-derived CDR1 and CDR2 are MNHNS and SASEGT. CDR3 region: CASSEPLTDTQYF.

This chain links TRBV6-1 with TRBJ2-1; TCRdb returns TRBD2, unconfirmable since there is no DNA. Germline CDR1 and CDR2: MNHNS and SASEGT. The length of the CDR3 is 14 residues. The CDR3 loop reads CASAGLAGINEQFF.

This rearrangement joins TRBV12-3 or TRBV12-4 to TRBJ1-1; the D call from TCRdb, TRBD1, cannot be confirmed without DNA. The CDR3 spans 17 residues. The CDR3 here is CASSFLGGGGGNTEAFF.